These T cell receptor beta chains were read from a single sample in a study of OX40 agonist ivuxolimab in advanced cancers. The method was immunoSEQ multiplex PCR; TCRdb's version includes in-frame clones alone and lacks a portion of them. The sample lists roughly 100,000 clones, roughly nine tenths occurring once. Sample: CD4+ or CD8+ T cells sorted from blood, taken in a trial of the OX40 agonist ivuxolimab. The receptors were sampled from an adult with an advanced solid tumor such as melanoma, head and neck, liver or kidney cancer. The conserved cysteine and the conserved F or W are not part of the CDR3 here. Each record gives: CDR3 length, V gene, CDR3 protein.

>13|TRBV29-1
SVARGYWSNQPQH
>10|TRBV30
AWKVRWETQY
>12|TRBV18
ASSPSESNTEAF
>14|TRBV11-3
ASSFLGGRDRNIQY
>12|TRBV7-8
ASSPRTQTYEQY
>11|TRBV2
ASTSDRASEAF
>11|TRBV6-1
ASSTSRYYEQY
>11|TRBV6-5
ASSYVGSGEQY
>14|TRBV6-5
ASSYSRMGGGNTIY
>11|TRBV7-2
ASSQRVNTEAF
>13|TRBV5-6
ASSRGRGPNQPQH
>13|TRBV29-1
SVEARQGGNTEAF
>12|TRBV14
ASSQLQARTEAF
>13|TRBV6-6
ASSSRAMNNQPQH
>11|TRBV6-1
ASSVLGNQPQH
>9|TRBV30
AWSPRTAAF
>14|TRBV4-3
ASSQTWTGGNYGYT
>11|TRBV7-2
ASSRDVEETQY
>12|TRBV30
AFTTSSGANVLT
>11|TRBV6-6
ASTENSNQPQH
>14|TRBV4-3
ASSQEPAGNTGELF
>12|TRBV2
ASSRDSSNYGYT
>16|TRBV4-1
ASSQMIVTGARGSPLH
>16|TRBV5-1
ASSLSSAGRRLGNIQY
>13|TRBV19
ASTAPGQKTNEQF
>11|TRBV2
ASGDEGYYEQY
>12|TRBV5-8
ASSTPDKPYEQY
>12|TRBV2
ATRTGYSNQPQH
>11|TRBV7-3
ASSWGQNYGYT
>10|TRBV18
ASSRQTGELF
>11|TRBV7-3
ASSSRGGYEQY
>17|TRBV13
ASSYWNRMLSSGANVLT
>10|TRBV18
ASSKGRETQY
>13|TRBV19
ASSPKGARDSPLH
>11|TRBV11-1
ASSPSIQETQY
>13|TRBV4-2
ASSQGGQGIYGYT
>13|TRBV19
ASSIDKGAASGYT
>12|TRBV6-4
ASSAGTGGYGYT
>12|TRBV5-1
ASSLGQVNTEAF
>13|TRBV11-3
ASSLVLGIYNEQF